This T cell receptor beta chain was documented in a study of cytomegalovirus exposure and HLA in healthy donors. Overall study results and limits: As a later analysis revealed, most CMV-associated TCR beta chains appeared HLA-restricted. The investigators catalogued 164 TCR beta chains as cytomegalovirus-associated. Association of a missense DCLRE1C variant with TCR beta V- and J-gene trimming was reported in a later analysis.

Use of 60 Vbeta and 13 Jbeta primers characterized the PCR. Data came from immunoSEQ multiplex PCR; TCRdb stores just in-frame clones and leaves some out. This sample yields about 170,000 clones, of which roughly 85% are seen a single time; around 0.97% belongs to the top ten. As to this clone: Its specificity is not known.

The sample consisted of PBMCs. This TCR derives from a woman in her forties or fifties in good health and CMV-seropositive.

For the CDR3, the DNA is TGCGCCAGCTCTCGGGAGCCCGCAGATACGCAGTATTTT. Translation: CASSREPADTQYF. The V call is TRBV10-1, the J call TRBJ2-3; maybe TRBD2 (6 bases). The CDR3 is 13 amino acids. V was trimmed by 8 bases and J by 4 bases, leaving 13 bases between them. Germline-derived CDR1 and CDR2 are WNHNN and SYGVQD (reference sequence).